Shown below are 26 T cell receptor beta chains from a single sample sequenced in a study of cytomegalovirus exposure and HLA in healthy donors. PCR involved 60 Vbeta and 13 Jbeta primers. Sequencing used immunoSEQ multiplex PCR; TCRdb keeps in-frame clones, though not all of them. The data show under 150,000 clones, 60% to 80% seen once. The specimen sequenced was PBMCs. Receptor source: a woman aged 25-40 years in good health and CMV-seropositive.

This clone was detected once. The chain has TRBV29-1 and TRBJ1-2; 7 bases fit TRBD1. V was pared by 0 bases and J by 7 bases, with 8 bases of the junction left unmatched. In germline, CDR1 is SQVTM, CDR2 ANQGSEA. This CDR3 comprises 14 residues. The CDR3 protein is CSVEENQGVGGYTF. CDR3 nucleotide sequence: TGCAGCGTTGAAGAGAACCAGGGGGTAGGTGGCTACACCTTC.

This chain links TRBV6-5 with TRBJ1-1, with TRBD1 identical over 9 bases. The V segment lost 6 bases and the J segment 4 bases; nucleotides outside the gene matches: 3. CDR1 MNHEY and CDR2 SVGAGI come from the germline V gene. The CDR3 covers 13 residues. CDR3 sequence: CASSQDRGTEAFF. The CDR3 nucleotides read TGTGCCAGCAGCCAGGACAGGGGCACTGAAGCTTTCTTT.

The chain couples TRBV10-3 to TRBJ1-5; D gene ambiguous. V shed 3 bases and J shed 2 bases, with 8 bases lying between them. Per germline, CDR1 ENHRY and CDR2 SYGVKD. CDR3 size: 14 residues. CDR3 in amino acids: CAISDPRGNQPQHF. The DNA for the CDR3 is TGTGCCATCAGTGACCCTCGAGGCAATCAGCCCCAGCATTTT.

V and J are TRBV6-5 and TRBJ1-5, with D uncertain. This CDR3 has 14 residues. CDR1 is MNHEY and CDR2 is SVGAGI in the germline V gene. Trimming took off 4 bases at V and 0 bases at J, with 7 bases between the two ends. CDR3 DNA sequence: TGTGCCAGCAGTTCCCAGGATAGCAATCAGCCCCAGCATTTT. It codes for CASSSQDSNQPQHF.

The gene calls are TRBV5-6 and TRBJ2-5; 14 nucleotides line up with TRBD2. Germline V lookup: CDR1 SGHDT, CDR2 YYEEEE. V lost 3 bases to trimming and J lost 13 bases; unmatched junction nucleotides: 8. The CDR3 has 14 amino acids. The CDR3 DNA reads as TGTGCCAGCAGCTGGGGGACTAGCGGGAGTAGAGTGTACTTC. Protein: CASSWGTSGSRVYF.

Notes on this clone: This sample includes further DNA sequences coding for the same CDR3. This CDR3 reads CASSIGGSNQPQHF. CDR3 DNA sequence: TGTGCCAGTAGTATTGGGGGGAGCAATCAGCCCCAGCATTTT. This rearrangement joins TRBV19 to TRBJ1-5; the D gene is possibly TRBD1 (5 bases). The ends were cut back, 3 bases at V and 1 base at J, with 7 bases in the middle. Per the germline V gene, CDR1 is LNHDA and CDR2 is SQIVND (reference sequence). The CDR3 consists of 14 residues.

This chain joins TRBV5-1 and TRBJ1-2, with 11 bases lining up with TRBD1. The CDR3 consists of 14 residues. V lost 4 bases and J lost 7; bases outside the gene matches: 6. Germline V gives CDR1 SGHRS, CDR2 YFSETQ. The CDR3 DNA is TGCGCCAGCAGCACCGGACAGGGGGCTGGTGGCTACACCTTC. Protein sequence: CASSTGQGAGGYTF.

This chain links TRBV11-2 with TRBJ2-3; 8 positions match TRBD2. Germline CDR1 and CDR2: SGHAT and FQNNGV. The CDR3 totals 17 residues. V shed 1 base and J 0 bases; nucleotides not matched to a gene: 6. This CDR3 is CASSLGRAGGSTDTQYF. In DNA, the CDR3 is TGTGCCAGCAGCTTAGGACGGGCGGGGGGAAGCACAGATACGCAGTATTTT.

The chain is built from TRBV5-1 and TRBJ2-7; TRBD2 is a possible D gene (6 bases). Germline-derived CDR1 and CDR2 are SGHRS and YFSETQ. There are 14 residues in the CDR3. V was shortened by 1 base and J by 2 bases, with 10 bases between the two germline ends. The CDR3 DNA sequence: TGCGCCAGCAGCTTGAAGGGAGGACCCTACGAGCAGTACTTC. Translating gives CASSLKGGPYEQYF.

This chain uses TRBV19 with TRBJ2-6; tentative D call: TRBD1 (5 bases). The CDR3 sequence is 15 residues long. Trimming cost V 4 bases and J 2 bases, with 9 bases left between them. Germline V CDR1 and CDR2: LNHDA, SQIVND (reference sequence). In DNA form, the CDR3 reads TGTGCCAGTAGTACGCAGGGTACTGGGGCCAACGTCCTGACTTTC. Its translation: CASSTQGTGANVLTF.

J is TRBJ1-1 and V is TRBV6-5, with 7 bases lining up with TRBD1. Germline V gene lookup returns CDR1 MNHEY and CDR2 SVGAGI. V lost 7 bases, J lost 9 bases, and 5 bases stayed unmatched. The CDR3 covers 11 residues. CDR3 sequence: CASTLDRQAFF. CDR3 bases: TGTGCCAGCACCCTGGACAGGCAAGCTTTCTTT.

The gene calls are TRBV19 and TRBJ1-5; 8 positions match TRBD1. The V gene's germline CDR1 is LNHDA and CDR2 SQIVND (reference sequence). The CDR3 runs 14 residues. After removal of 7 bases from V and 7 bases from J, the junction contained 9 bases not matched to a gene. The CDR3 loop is CASTPTGVGQPQHF. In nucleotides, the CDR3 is TGTGCCAGTACCCCGACAGGGGTAGGGCAGCCCCAGCATTTT.

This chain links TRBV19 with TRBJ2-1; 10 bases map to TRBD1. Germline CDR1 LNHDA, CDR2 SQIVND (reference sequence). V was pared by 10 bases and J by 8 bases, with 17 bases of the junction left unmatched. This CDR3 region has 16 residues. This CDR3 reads CANLSTGGDPSDEQFF. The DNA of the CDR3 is TGTGCCAACCTCTCGACAGGGGGCGATCCCTCCGATGAGCAGTTCTTC.

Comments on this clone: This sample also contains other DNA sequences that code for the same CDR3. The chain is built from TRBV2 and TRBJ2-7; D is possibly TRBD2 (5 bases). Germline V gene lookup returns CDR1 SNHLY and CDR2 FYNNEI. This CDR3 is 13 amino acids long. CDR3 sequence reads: CSFKEEAAYEQYF. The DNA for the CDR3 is TGTTCTTTCAAGGAGGAGGCGGCATACGAGCAGTACTTC.

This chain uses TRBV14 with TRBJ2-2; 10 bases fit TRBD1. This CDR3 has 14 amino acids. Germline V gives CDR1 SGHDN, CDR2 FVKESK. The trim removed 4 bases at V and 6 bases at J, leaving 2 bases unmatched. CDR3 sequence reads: CASSLGTGAGELFF. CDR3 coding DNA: TGTGCCAGCAGCCTGGGGACAGGGGCCGGGGAGCTGTTTTTT. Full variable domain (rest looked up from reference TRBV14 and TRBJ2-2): EAGVTQFPSHSVIEKGQTVTLRCDPISGHDNLYWYRRVMGKEIKFLLHFVKESKQDESGMPNNRFLAERTGGTYSTLKVQPAELEDSGVYFCASSLGTGAGELFFGEGSRLTVL.

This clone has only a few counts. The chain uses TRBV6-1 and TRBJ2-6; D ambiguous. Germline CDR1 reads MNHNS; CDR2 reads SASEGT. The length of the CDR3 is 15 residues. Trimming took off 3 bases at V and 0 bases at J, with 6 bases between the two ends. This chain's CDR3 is CASSEQASGANVLTF. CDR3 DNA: TGTGCCAGCAGTGAGCAGGCCTCTGGGGCCAACGTCCTGACTTTC.

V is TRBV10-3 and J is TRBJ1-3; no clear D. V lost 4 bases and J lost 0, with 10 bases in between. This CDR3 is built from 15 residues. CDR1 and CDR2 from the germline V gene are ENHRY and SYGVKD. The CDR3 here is CAISGVESSGNTIYF. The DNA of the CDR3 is TGTGCCATCAGTGGGGTGGAGAGCTCTGGAAACACCATATATTTT.

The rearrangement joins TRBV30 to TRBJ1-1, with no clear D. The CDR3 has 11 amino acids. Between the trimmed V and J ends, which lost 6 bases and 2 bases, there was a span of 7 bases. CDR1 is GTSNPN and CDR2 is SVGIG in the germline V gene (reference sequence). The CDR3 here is CACGFNTEAFF. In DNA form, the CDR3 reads TGTGCCTGCGGTTTTAACACTGAAGCTTTCTTT.

The DNA for the CDR3 is TGTGCCAGCAGTTTATTTGGGCTAGCGGACTACAATGAGCAGTTCTTC. It codes for CASSLFGLADYNEQFF. The chain recombines TRBV27 with TRBJ2-1, with TRBD2 identical over 7 bases. This CDR3 spans 16 amino acids. The germline V gene encodes CDR1 MNHEY and CDR2 SMNVEV (reference sequence). J was trimmed by 3 bases and V by 1 base; bases with no gene match: 6.

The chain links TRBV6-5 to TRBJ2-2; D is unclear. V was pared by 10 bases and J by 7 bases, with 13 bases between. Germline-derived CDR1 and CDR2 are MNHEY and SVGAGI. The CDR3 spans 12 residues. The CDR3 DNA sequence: TGTGCCACCAAATTCAACTACGGGGAGCTGTTTTTT. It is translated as CATKFNYGELFF.

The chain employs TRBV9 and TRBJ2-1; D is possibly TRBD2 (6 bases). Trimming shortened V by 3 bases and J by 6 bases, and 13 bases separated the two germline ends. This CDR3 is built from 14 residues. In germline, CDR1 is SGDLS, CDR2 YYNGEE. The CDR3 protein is CASSALLAVNEQFF. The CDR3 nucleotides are TGTGCCAGCAGCGCGTTACTAGCTGTCAATGAGCAGTTCTTC. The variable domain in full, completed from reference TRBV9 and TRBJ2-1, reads DSGVTQTPKHLITATGQRVTLRCSPRSGDLSVYWYQQSLDQGLQFLIQYYNGEERAKGNILERFSAQQFPDLHSELNLSSLELGDSALYFCASSALLAVNEQFFGPGTRLTVL.

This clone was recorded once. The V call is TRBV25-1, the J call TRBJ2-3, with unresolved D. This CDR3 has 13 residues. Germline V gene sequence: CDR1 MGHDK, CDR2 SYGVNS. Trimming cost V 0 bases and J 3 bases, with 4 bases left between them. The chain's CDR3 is CASSEYYTDTQYF. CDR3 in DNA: TGTGCCAGCAGTGAATATTATACAGATACGCAGTATTTT.

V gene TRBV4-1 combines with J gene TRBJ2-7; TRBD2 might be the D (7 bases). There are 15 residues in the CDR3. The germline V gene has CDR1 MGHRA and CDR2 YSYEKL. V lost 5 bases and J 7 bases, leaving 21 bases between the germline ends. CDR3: CASSIPYRGAQEQYF. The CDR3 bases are TGCGCCAGCAGCATCCCCTATCGGGGGGCGCAAGAGCAGTACTTC.

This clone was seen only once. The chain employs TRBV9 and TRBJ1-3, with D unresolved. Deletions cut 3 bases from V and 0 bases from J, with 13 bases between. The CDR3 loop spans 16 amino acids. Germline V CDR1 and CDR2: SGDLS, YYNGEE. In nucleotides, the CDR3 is TGTGCCAGCAGCGCCGCCGGTCGTGACTCTGGAAACACCATATATTTT. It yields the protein CASSAAGRDSGNTIYF.

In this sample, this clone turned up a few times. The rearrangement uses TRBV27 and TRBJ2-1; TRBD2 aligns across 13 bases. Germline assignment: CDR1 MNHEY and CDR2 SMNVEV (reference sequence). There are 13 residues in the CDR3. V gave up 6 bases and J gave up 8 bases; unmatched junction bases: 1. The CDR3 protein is CASRLAGGYEQFF. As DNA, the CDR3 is TGTGCCAGCAGACTAGCGGGAGGGTATGAGCAGTTCTTC.

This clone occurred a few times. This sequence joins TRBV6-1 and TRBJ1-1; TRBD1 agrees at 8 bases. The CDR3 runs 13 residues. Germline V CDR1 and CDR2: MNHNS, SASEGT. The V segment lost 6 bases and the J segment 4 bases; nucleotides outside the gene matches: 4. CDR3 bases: TGTGCCAGCAGAGGACAGGGTGGCACTGAAGCTTTCTTT. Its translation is CASRGQGGTEAFF.